One TCR beta chain is described in this entry. Trimming cost V 0 bases and J 4 bases; bases outside gene matches: 3. The CDR3 is made up of 17 amino acids. Germline CDR1 MNHEY, CDR2 SVGAGI. The data were obtained in a study of naive and memory T cell subsets. Two oligonucleotides, mixed equimolar, formed the beta constant-region primer covering TRBC1 and TRBC2. The ligated cDNA underwent four PCR rounds using SP2 and nested alpha and beta constant-region primers. TCRdb re-called the UMI-ligation and nested PCR reads through MiXCR, storing one row per CDR3 protein. The data show 100,000 to 150,000 distinct CDR3 sequences, approximately 37% seen once. Cells stained for CD3, CD4, CD8, CD45RA, CD27 and viability were sorted into four CD45RA/CD27 subsets.

The chain uses TRBV6-5 and TRBJ2-4, with TRBD2 matching 13 bases. The specimen was central memory CD4+ T cells from blood. The clonotype comes from a human donor in good health. CDR3 DNA: TGTGCCAGCAGTTACTCGATGACTAGCGGGGGGAAAAACATTCAGTACTTC. This codes for CASSYSMTSGGKNIQYF.